In this sample, the clone carrying this T cell receptor beta chain turned up many times. The antigen is not known. Deletions cut 2 bases from V and 4 bases from J, with 13 bases between. Per the germline V gene, CDR1 is DFQATT and CDR2 is SNEGSKA (reference sequence). The CDR3 spans 14 residues. MiXCR, applied by TCRdb to the 5' RACE reads, yields one record per CDR3 protein. The sample lists 46,000 or so distinct CDR3 sequences; under 9.5% were seen once. These data belong to a study of early T cells in non-severe SARS-CoV-2 infection. Study-wide context: Unsorted whole-blood RNA was sequenced in bulk, leaving chains unpaired.

Study-wide results and limits: There was a bias toward anti-spike CD8 responses in VDJdb matching, which missed private and CD4 specificities.

The TCR sequence derives from an adult who was a healthcare worker with PCR-confirmed SARS-CoV-2 infection or an uninfected control (not recorded which). The chain recombines TRBV20-1 with TRBJ2-3; D is perhaps TRBD1 (7 bases). The sample was whole blood. The DNA of the CDR3 is TGCAGTGCTAGACCGGGCAGGGGGGCAGATACGCAGTATTTT. It is translated as CSARPGRGADTQYF.